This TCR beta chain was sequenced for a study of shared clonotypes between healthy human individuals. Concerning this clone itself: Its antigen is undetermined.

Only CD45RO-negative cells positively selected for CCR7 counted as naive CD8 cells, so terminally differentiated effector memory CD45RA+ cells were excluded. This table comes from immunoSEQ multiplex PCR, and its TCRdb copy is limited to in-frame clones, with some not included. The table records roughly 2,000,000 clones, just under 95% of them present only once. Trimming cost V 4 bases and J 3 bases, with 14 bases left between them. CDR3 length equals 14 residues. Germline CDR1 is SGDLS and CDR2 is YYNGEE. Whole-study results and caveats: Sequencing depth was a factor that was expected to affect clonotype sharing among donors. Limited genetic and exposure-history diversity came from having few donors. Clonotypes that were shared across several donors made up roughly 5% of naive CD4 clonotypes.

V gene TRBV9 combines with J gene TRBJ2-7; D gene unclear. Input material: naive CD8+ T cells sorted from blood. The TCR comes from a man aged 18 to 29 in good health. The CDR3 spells CASSRDGGVYEQYF. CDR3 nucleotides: TGTGCCAGCAGCCGCGACGGCGGCGTCTACGAGCAGTACTTC.